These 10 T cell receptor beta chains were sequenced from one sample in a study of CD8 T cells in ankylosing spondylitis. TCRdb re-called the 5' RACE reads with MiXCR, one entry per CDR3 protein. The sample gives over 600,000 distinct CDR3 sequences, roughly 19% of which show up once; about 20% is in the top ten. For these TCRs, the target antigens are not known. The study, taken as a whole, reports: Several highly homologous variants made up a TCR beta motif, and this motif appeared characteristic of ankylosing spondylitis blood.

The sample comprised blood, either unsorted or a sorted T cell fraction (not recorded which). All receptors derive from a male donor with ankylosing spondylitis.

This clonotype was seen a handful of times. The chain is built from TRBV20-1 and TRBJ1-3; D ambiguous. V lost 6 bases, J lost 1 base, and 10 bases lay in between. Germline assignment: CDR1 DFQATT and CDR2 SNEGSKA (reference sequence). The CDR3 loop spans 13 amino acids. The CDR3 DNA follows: TGCAGTGCGAAGAAGGGTTCTGGAAACACCATATATTTT. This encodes CSAKKGSGNTIYF.

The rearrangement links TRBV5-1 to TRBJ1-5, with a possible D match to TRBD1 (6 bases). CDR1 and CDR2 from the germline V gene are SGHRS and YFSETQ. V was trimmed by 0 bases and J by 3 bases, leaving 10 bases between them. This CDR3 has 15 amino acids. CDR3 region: CASSLDGGPNQPQHF. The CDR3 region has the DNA TGCGCCAGCAGCTTGGATGGGGGCCCCAATCAGCCCCAGCATTTT.

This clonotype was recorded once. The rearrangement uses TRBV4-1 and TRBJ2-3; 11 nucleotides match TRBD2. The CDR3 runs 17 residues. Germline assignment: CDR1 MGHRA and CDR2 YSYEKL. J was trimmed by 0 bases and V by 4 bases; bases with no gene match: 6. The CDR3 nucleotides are TGCGCCAGCAGCCCCGGGACTAGCGGACCTAGCACAGATACGCAGTATTTT. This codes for CASSPGTSGPSTDTQYF.

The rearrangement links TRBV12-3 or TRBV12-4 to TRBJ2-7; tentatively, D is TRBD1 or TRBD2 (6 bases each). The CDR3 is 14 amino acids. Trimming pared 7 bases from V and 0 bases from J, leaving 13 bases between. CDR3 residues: CASTWGASSYEQYF. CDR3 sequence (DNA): TGTGCCAGCACCTGGGGGGCGAGCTCCTACGAGCAGTACTTC.

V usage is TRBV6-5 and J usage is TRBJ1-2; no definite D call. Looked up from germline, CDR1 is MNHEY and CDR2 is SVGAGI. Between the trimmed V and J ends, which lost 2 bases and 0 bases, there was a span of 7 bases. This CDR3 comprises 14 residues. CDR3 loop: CASSYDRTNYGYTF. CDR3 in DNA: TGTGCCAGCAGTTACGATCGAACTAACTATGGCTACACCTTC.

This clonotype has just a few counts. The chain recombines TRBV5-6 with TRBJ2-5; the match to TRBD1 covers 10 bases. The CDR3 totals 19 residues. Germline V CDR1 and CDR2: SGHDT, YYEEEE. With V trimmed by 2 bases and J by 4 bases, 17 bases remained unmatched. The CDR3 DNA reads TGTGCCAGCAGCTTCTTCGGACAGGGGGGGGGTCGCTCGAGAGAGACCCAGTACTTC. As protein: CASSFFGQGGGRSRETQYF.

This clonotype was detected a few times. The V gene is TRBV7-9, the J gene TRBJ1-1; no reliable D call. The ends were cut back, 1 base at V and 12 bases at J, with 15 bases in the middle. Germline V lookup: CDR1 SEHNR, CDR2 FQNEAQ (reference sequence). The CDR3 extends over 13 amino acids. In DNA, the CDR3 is TGTGCCAGCAGCTTAGATCATAACGCGTGGACTTTCTTT. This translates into CASSLDHNAWTFF.

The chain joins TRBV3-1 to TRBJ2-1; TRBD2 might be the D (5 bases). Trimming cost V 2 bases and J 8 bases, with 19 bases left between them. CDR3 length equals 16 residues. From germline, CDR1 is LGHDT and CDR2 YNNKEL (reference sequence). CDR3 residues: CASSQLVPLASHEQFF. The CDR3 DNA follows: TGTGCCAGCAGCCAACTTGTCCCTCTAGCTTCCCATGAGCAGTTCTTC.

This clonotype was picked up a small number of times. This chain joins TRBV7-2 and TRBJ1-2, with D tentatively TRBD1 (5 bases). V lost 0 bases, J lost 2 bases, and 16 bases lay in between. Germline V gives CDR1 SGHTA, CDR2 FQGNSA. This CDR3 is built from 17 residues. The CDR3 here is CASSLAAGTTTNYGYTF. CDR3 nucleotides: TGTGCCAGCAGCTTAGCCGCCGGGACTACAACAAACTATGGCTACACCTTC.

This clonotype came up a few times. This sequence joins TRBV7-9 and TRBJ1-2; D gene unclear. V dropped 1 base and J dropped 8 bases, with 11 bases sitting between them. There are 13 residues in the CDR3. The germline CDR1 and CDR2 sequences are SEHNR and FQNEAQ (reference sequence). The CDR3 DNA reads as TGTGCCAGCAGCTTAGTATCTGGGTTCGGCTACACCTTC. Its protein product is CASSLVSGFGYTF. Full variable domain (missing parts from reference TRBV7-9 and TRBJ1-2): DTGVSQNPRHKITKRGQNVTFRCDPISEHNRLYWYRQTLGQGPEFLTYFQNEAQLEKSRLLSDRFSAERPKGSFSTLEIQRTEQGDSAMYLCASSLVSGFGYTFGSGTRLTVV.